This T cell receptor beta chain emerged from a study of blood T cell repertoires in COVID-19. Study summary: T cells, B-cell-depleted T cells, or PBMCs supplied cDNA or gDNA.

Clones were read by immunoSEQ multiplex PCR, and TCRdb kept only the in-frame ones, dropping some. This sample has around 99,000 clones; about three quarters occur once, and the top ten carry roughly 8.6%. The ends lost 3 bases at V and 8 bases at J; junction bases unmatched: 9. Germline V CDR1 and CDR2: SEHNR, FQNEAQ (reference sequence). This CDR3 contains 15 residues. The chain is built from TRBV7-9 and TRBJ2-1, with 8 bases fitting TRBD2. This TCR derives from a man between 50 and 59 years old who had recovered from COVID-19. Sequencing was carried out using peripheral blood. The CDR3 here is CASSFQSGSQDEQFF. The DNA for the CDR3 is TGTGCCAGCAGCTTCCAAAGCGGGAGTCAAGATGAGCAGTTCTTC. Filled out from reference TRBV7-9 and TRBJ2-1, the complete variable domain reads DTGVSQNPRHKITKRGQNVTFRCDPISEHNRLYWYRQTLGQGPEFLTYFQNEAQLEKSRLLSDRFSAERPKGSFSTLEIQRTEQGDSAMYLCASSFQSGSQDEQFFGPGTRLTVL.